Each of the 29 T cell receptor beta chains below was sequenced from the same sample in a study of response to subunit inactivated influenza vaccine. TCRdb called the RT-PCR reads again in MiXCR, with one record for every CDR3 protein. The sample contains about 190,000 distinct CDR3 sequences, 13% to 15% of which appear only once. The starting material was CD8+ T cells sorted from PBMCs, obtained less than 6 days after vaccination. These receptors came from a man aged 50 or older who received an inactivated influenza vaccine.

This clonotype occurred once. This may come from a read error, since a much larger clone is one base off. The rearrangement uses TRBV7-8 and TRBJ2-7; TRBD1 might be the D (6 bases). Germline V CDR1 and CDR2: SGHVS, FQNEAQ. Trimming cost V 4 bases and J 0 bases, with 13 bases left between them. The CDR3 is made up of 15 amino acids. In DNA form, the CDR3 reads TGTGCCAGCAGCTATACCAGGGGAAACTCCTACGAGCAGTACTTC. Protein sequence: CASSYTRGNSYEQYF.

This clonotype has just a few counts. The gene calls are TRBV20-1 and TRBJ1-1; D may be TRBD1 (6 bases). The CDR3 spans 14 residues. Trimming took 3 bases from V and 8 from J, leaving 19 bases between them. From germline, CDR1 is DFQATT and CDR2 SNEGSKA (reference sequence). Written as DNA, the CDR3 is TGCAGTGCTAGGGACCCGGGGGCACGACGGGAAGCTTTCTTT. Encoded protein: CSARDPGARREAFF.

This clonotype was counted a few times. The rearrangement links TRBV7-8 to TRBJ2-7; TRBD1 agrees at 8 bases. This CDR3 has 15 residues. Germline loops: CDR1 SGHVS, CDR2 FQNEAQ. V lost 3 bases, J lost 2 bases, and 6 bases stayed unmatched. CDR3 DNA sequence: TGTGCCAGCAGCTTTGACTGGACAGGGACCTACGAGCAGTACTTC. This codes for CASSFDWTGTYEQYF.

This clonotype was counted a few times. The genes are TRBV12-3 or TRBV12-4 and TRBJ2-7, with D maybe TRBD2 (6 bases). Trimming cost V 2 bases and J 5 bases, with 13 bases left between them. The CDR3 is 14 residues long. The CDR3: CASSLRGDFNEQYF. The CDR3 DNA reads as TGTGCCAGCAGTTTAAGAGGGGACTTTAACGAGCAGTACTTC.

This clonotype came up many times. CDR3 sequence: CASSFEMTGDLAGEPVDEQFF. The CDR3 DNA reads TGCGCCAGCAGCTTTGAAATGACAGGGGATTTAGCTGGTGAACCGGTCGATGAGCAGTTCTTC. The genes are TRBV5-1 and TRBJ2-1; 8 positions match TRBD1. CDR3 length: 21 amino acids. The germline gives CDR1 SGHRS, CDR2 YFSETQ. After removal of 2 bases from V and 8 bases from J, the junction contained 27 bases not matched to a gene.

This clonotype was picked up one time. The genes are TRBV27 and TRBJ2-3, with 10 bases that match TRBD2. J was trimmed by 14 bases and V by 5 bases; bases with no gene match: 19. Germline V gene data show CDR1 as MNHEY and CDR2 as SMNVEV (reference sequence). CDR3 length: 16 residues. CDR3 amino acids: CASSPTLRRVAGGRYF. CDR3 nucleotides: TGTGCCAGCAGTCCGACCCTTCGACGGGTAGCGGGAGGTCGGTATTTT.

This clonotype occurred a few times. This sequence joins TRBV10-3 and TRBJ1-5, with D unresolved. V was trimmed by 1 base and J by 0 bases, leaving 13 bases between them. CDR1 is ENHRY and CDR2 is SYGVKD in the germline V gene. The CDR3 is 17 residues long. The CDR3 DNA reads as TGTGCCATCAGTGAGTTTTTCATGGAGTATAGCAATCAGCCCCAGCATTTT. It specifies CAISEFFMEYSNQPQHF.

This clonotype was detected only a few times. The J gene is TRBJ2-1, the V gene TRBV27, with TRBD2 matching 9 bases. Trimming removed 2 bases from V and 7 bases from J; junction bases left unmatched: 6. The CDR3 totals 15 residues. Germline CDR1 is MNHEY and CDR2 is SMNVEV (reference sequence). CDR3 nucleotide sequence: TGTGCCAGCAGTTTAAGCAGCGGGGGGCGGAATGAGCAGTTCTTC. This sequence encodes CASSLSSGGRNEQFF.

This chain uses TRBV2 with TRBJ1-2; D not resolved. The CDR3 has 17 amino acids. The germline CDR1 and CDR2 sequences are SNHLY and FYNNEI. V was trimmed by 4 bases and J by 0 bases, leaving 18 bases between them. CDR3 in amino acids: CASSAPGRGRTNYGYTF. As DNA, the CDR3 is TGTGCCAGCAGTGCCCCTGGACGAGGGCGGACTAACTATGGCTACACCTTC.

The J gene is TRBJ2-3, the V gene TRBV7-9; D tentatively reads TRBD1 or TRBD2 (5 bases each). Germline loops: CDR1 SEHNR, CDR2 FQNEAQ (reference sequence). Trimming took 5 bases from V and 0 from J, leaving 9 bases between them. CDR3 length: 14 residues. DNA for the CDR3: TGTGCCAGCAGCCGCCGGGACAGCACAGATACGCAGTATTTT. This codes for CASSRRDSTDTQYF.

This clonotype was picked up many times. This sequence joins TRBV12-3 or TRBV12-4 and TRBJ2-7; 10 bases are shared with TRBD1. This CDR3 comprises 14 residues. Trimming took 7 bases from V and 3 from J; bases not matched to a gene: 6. CDR3 coding DNA: TGTGCCAGCACTTATGACAGGGGGCTCTACGAGCAGTACTTC. This encodes CASTYDRGLYEQYF.

This chain connects TRBV11-2 to TRBJ1-6; D not resolved. The germline CDR1 and CDR2 sequences are SGHAT and FQNNGV. CDR3 size: 18 residues. The germline V and J ends were trimmed by 0 bases and 0 bases, with 12 bases remaining between them. The chain's CDR3 is CASSLDRTVSSYNSPLHF. The CDR3 DNA follows: TGTGCCAGCAGCTTAGATCGGACGGTCAGCTCCTATAATTCACCCCTCCACTTT.

This clonotype was seen a few times. The gene calls are TRBV30 and TRBJ2-7; TRBD1 matches 7 bases. Germline V gives CDR1 GTSNPN, CDR2 SVGIG (reference sequence). This CDR3 has 13 amino acids. Germline trimming cut 3 bases from V and 3 bases from J; bases unmatched to any gene: 5. The CDR3, as DNA: TGTGCCTGGAGACAGGGGCCATACTACGAGCAGTACTTC. It translates to CAWRQGPYYEQYF.

The chain employs TRBV14 and TRBJ2-2, with TRBD2 matching over 7 bases. The CDR3 runs to 17 residues. V lost 2 bases and J lost 1; bases outside the gene matches: 7. Germline-derived CDR1 and CDR2 are SGHDN and FVKESK. The CDR3 loop is CASSQLLAVKNTGELFF. CDR3 nucleotides: TGTGCCAGCAGCCAACTGCTAGCGGTTAAGAACACCGGGGAGCTGTTTTTT.

J is TRBJ1-4 and V is TRBV12-3 or TRBV12-4, with 9 bases fitting TRBD1. With 5 bases clipped from V and 7 bases from J, the junction kept 8 bases outside the gene matches. This CDR3 has 15 amino acids. CDR3 nucleotide sequence: TGTGCCAGCAGTACCGCACAGGGGGCGCTTGAAAAACTGTTTTTT. Translating gives CASSTAQGALEKLFF.

A few counts support this clonotype. In DNA, the CDR3 is TGTGCCAGCAGTTACCCGAGGGACAGGGGCCCCTATGACACCGGGGAGCTGTTTTTT. It translates to CASSYPRDRGPYDTGELFF. This chain joins TRBV6-5 and TRBJ2-2; 10 positions match TRBD1. The ends lost 2 bases at V and 3 bases at J; junction bases unmatched: 12. Germline lookup yields CDR1 MNHEY and CDR2 SVGAGI. The CDR3 runs to 19 residues.

V is TRBV5-5 and J is TRBJ2-1; D might be TRBD1 (5 bases). CDR1 is SGHKS and CDR2 is YYEKEE in the germline V gene (reference sequence). The CDR3 loop spans 13 amino acids. Trimming stripped 2 bases from V and 4 bases from J, with 7 bases between. DNA of the CDR3: TGTGCCAGCAGCTTTGGGGCATACAATGAGCAGTTCTTC. Amino acid sequence: CASSFGAYNEQFF.

The rearrangement uses TRBV19 and TRBJ2-2, with unresolved D. V lost 5 bases and J lost 2, with 15 bases in between. The CDR3 has 16 amino acids. CDR1 and CDR2 from the germline V gene are LNHDA and SQIVND (reference sequence). This CDR3 is CASSASVVLNTGELFF. The CDR3 DNA follows: TGTGCCAGTAGTGCCTCTGTGGTGCTTAACACCGGGGAGCTGTTTTTT.

This clonotype was seen a handful of times. The rearrangement links TRBV4-2 to TRBJ2-2; 7 nucleotides match TRBD2. Germline V CDR1 and CDR2: LGHNA, YNFKEQ. The J segment lost 0 bases and the V segment lost 0 bases, leaving 10 bases of the junction unmatched. The CDR3 sequence is 19 residues long. The CDR3 region is CASSQEAAGSGPNTGELFF. The CDR3 DNA follows: TGTGCCAGCAGCCAAGAAGCGGCAGGTAGCGGGCCGAACACCGGGGAGCTGTTTTTT.

V usage is TRBV28 and J usage is TRBJ1-5; 9 nucleotides match TRBD1. The ends lost 6 bases at V and 3 bases at J; junction bases unmatched: 3. The CDR3 consists of 14 residues. Germline CDR1 MDHEN, CDR2 SYDVKM. The DNA for the CDR3 is TGTGCCAGCAGCGACAGGGGGACCAATCAGCCCCAGCATTTT. This gives the protein CASSDRGTNQPQHF.

This clonotype showed up just a few times. The rearrangement uses TRBV6-2 or TRBV6-3 and TRBJ2-3; TRBD2 matches at 11 bases. The CDR3 has 20 residues. J was trimmed by 6 bases and V by 0 bases; bases with no gene match: 17. The germline CDR1 and CDR2 sequences are MNHEY and SVGEGT. The CDR3 nucleotides read TGTGCCAGCAGTTACTCGATCGGGCTAGCGGGAGGACCCGATATGGATACGCAGTATTTT. Translation: CASSYSIGLAGGPDMDTQYF.

This clonotype has a handful of counts. V gene TRBV5-1 combines with J gene TRBJ2-7; 7 bases map to TRBD1. This CDR3 is 14 amino acids long. Trimming took 1 base from V and 0 from J; bases not matched to a gene: 1. Germline values: CDR1 SGHRS, CDR2 YFSETQ. CDR3 loop: CASSLTGVSYEQYF. CDR3 sequence (DNA): TGCGCCAGCAGCTTGACAGGGGTCTCCTACGAGCAGTACTTC.

This clonotype was counted between two and nine times. This rearrangement joins TRBV20-1 to TRBJ2-1; 9 bases align to TRBD1. Germline loops: CDR1 DFQATT, CDR2 SNEGSKA (reference sequence). The V gene end was trimmed by 5 bases and the J gene end by 3 bases; junction bases not matched to a gene: 14. The CDR3 sequence is 17 residues long. The CDR3 DNA sequence: TGCAGTGCTCCACAGAGGACAGGGGTCTACTACTACAATGAGCAGTTCTTC. Amino acid sequence: CSAPQRTGVYYYNEQFF.

There are a few counts of this clonotype. The rearrangement uses TRBV27 and TRBJ2-3, with 11 bases matching TRBD2. This CDR3 is built from 16 residues. The germline gives CDR1 MNHEY, CDR2 SMNVEV (reference sequence). The junction had 9 bases not matched to a gene; V was cut back by 6 bases and J by 4 bases. CDR3 loop: CASSRIAGGPPDTQYF. As DNA, the CDR3 is TGTGCCAGCAGCCGTATAGCGGGAGGGCCTCCAGATACGCAGTATTTT.

Only one count was recorded for this clonotype. The chain combines TRBV19 with TRBJ2-1, with D perhaps matching TRBD1 (6 bases). Trimming took off 6 bases at V and 6 bases at J, with 18 bases between the two ends. The CDR3 totals 15 residues. Germline V gene data show CDR1 as LNHDA and CDR2 as SQIVND (reference sequence). The CDR3 sequence is CASSSSQQGINEQFF. DNA of the CDR3: TGTGCCAGTAGCAGCTCCCAACAGGGAATCAATGAGCAGTTCTTC.

This clonotype was counted only a few times. This chain links TRBV12-3 or TRBV12-4 with TRBJ2-4; no reliable D call. The V gene lost 3 bases and the J gene lost 0 bases, with 9 bases spanning the gap. This CDR3 region has 15 residues. The CDR3, as DNA: TGTGCCAGCAGTTTTGCAGTTGTAGCCAAAAACATTCAGTACTTC. It translates to CASSFAVVAKNIQYF.

The rearrangement uses TRBV5-1 and TRBJ1-2; TRBD1 is a possible D gene (5 bases). CDR3 length: 12 amino acids. The germline V and J ends were trimmed by 3 bases and 3 bases, with 6 bases remaining between them. In germline, CDR1 is SGHRS, CDR2 YFSETQ. The CDR3: CASSWDDYGYTF. The CDR3 coding sequence is TGCGCCAGCAGCTGGGACGACTATGGCTACACCTTC.

In this sample, this clonotype turned up many times. V is TRBV6-5 and J is TRBJ2-5; D might be TRBD2 (5 bases). Germline V gene sequence: CDR1 MNHEY, CDR2 SVGAGI. The CDR3 has 16 amino acids. Trimming took 0 bases from V and 4 from J, leaving 15 bases between them. CDR3 in amino acids: CASSYSAGLSPETQYF. The CDR3 DNA follows: TGTGCCAGCAGTTACTCGGCGGGTCTTTCCCCAGAGACCCAGTACTTC.

This clonotype came up a few times. This chain uses TRBV7-9 with TRBJ1-1; TRBD1 matches 9 bases. With 1 base clipped from V and 5 bases from J, the junction kept 5 bases outside the gene matches. The CDR3 totals 15 residues. Germline CDR1 is SEHNR and CDR2 is FQNEAQ (reference sequence). DNA of the CDR3: TGTGCCAGCAGCTTAGAGGGACAGGGAGTTACTGAAGCTTTCTTT. Its translation: CASSLEGQGVTEAFF. The whole variable domain, filled in from reference TRBV7-9 and TRBJ1-1, reads DTGVSQNPRHKITKRGQNVTFRCDPISEHNRLYWYRQTLGQGPEFLTYFQNEAQLEKSRLLSDRFSAERPKGSFSTLEIQRTEQGDSAMYLCASSLEGQGVTEAFFGQGTRLTVV.